A selection of T cell receptor delta chains follows, all from one sample in a study of DNA immune sequencing with unique molecular identifiers. TCRdb reprocessed the multiplex PCR reads through CATT. The sample yields approximately 5,000 delta-chain clones, around 13% seen once. What was sequenced was gamma-delta T cells enriched from blood buffy coat, or unenriched PBMCs (not recorded which). The source is a human donor in good health. Each CDR3 is given with its conserved first and last residue. Each record gives: J gene, clone size, D gene, V gene, CDR3 DNA, CDR3 protein. A D gene is named only where the DNA matches it firmly. Size is stated for part of the rows, as once, few or many counts, or as a class when the clone is expanded.

>TRDJ1|few|TRDD3|TRDV2
TGTGCCTGTGACGGACTGGGGGATACCGTGTACACCGATAAACTCATCTTT
CACDGLGDTVYTDKLIF
>TRDJ1|many|TRDD3|TRDV2
TGTGCCTGTGACACCGTCCGGGCTGGGGGCTTAACCGATAAACTCATCTTT
CACDTVRAGGLTDKLIF
>TRDJ1|NA|TRDD3|TRDV2
TGTGCCTGTGACACCGTGGTGGGGGATAAAAGAGGGACCGATAAACTCATCTTT
CACDTVVGDKRGTDKLIF
>TRDJ3|many|TRDD3|TRDV2
TGTGCCTGTGACACCGGTGTGGGGGATACGCGTATATCCTGGGACACCCGACAGATGTTTTTC
CACDTGVGDTRISWDTRQMFF
>TRDJ1|many|TRDD3|TRAV38-2/DV8
TGTGCTTATAGGAGCGCTGCTTCTGCCTTCTCCTGGGCTTACTGGGGGATACGGTACACCGATAAACTCATCTTT
CAYRSAASAFSWAYWGIRYTDKLIF
>TRDJ1|medium-sized|TRDD3|TRDV2
TGTGCCTGTGACTCCTTACTGGGGGATACGTGGGCCGATAAACTCATCTTT
CACDSLLGDTWADKLIF
>TRDJ1|NA|TRDD3|TRDV2
TGTGCCTGTGACCCCGTACTGGGGGATACGTCGTACACCGATAAACTCATCTTT
CACDPVLGDTSYTDKLIF
>TRDJ1|few|TRDD3|TRAV29/DV5
TGTGCAGCAAGCGCAACAACACTGGGGGATTACACCGATAAACTCATCTTT
CAASATTLGDYTDKLIF
>TRDJ1|NA|NA|TRDV1
TGTGCTCTTGGGGAACTCTTTGCCTACCTACCTCCCCCGGCCGATAAACTCATCTTT
CALGELFAYLPPPADKLIF
>TRDJ1|many|TRDD3|TRAV38-2/DV8
TGTGCTTATAGGAGGCCAGGGCTACGTCGCTGGGGGTTATACACCGATAAACTCATCTTT
CAYRRPGLRRWGLYTDKLIF
>TRDJ1|many|TRDD3|TRDV2
TGTGCCTGTGACGCCGTACTGGGGGATTCGCTAGACACCGATAAACTCATCTTT
CACDAVLGDSLDTDKLIF
>TRDJ1|few|NA|TRDV2
TGTGCCTGTGACACGGCGGGGCCTTACACCGATAAACTCATCTTT
CACDTAGPYTDKLIF
>TRDJ1|many|TRDD3|TRDV2
TGTGCCTGTGACACGGCCTGGGGGAACCCCCGCACCGATAAACTCATCTTT
CACDTAWGNPRTDKLIF
>TRDJ1|NA|NA|TRDV1
TGTGCTCTTGGGGACACTCGGGATTATCCCCGGGAAATCACCGATAAACTCATCTTT
CALGDTRDYPREITDKLIF
>TRDJ1|medium-sized|TRDD3|TRDV3
TGTGCCTTTACCCCTCCGAGGGGGATACGCAATAAACTCATCTTT
CAFTPPRGIRNKLIF
>TRDJ1|medium-sized|NA|TRDV2
TGTGCCTGTGACACCCTGGGTGTCACCGATAAACTCATCTTT
CACDTLGVTDKLIF
>TRDJ1|many|TRDD3|TRDV2
TGTGCCTGTGACCCGGTTACTGGGGGAATGTACACCGATAAACTCATCTTT
CACDPVTGGMYTDKLIF
>TRDJ3|few|TRDD3|TRDV2
TGTGCCTGTGACACCGGATGGGGGATACTTTCGTCCTGGGACACCCGACAGATGTTTTTC
CACDTGWGILSSWDTRQMFF
>TRDJ1|many|TRDD3|TRDV2
TGTGCCTGTGACACTGTACTGGGGCCCTCAGCCCGAGGTACCGCCGATAAACTCATCTTT
CACDTVLGPSARGTADKLIF
>TRDJ1|many|TRDD3|TRDV2
TGTGCCTGTGACACCGTGGGATACACGATGGACACCGATAAACTCATCTTT
CACDTVGYTMDTDKLIF
>TRDJ3|many|TRDD3|TRDV2
TGTGCCTGTGACGCCACCCAAACTGGGGGATACGCTTCCAGCTCCTGGGACACCCGACAGATGTTTTTC
CACDATQTGGYASSSWDTRQMFF
>TRDJ1|many|TRDD3|TRDV2
TGTGCCTGTGACACCGTATACAGTGGGGGATCAGCTCGTAATAACGATAAACTCATCTTT
CACDTVYSGGSARNNDKLIF
>TRDJ3|many|NA|TRDV1
TGTGCTCTTGGGGAATGCCCTACTCGGGGCTTTAGCTCCTGGGACACCCGACAGATGTTTTTC
CALGECPTRGFSSWDTRQMFF
>TRDJ1|medium-sized|NA|TRDV2
TGTGCCTGTGACACCGTTGGGGGGAAAGGAACAGCCGATAAACTCATCTTT
CACDTVGGKGTADKLIF
>TRDJ3|medium-sized|TRDD3|TRDV2
TGTGCCTGTGACACCGTGACTGGGGGAACGAGCTCCTGGGACACCCGACAGATGTTTTTC
CACDTVTGGTSSWDTRQMFF
>TRDJ3|many|TRDD3|TRDV2
TGTGCCTGTGACACGGTGGATACGCGGTCCTGGGACACCCGACAGATGTTTTTC
CACDTVDTRSWDTRQMFF
>TRDJ1|few|TRDD3|TRDV1
TGTGCTCTTGGAATCGGTCTATTACTGGGGGGTCGCACCGATAAACTCATCTTT
CALGIGLLLGGRTDKLIF
>TRDJ3|many|NA|TRDV2
TGTGCCTGTACCGCCGTACTGGGACAGCAAAGCTCCTGGGACACCCGACAGATGTTTTTC
CACTAVLGQQSSWDTRQMFF
>TRDJ1|NA|NA|TRDV2
TGTGCCTGTGACACCGTGCCTCTTAAGGATAAACTCATCTTT
CACDTVPLKDKLIF
>TRDJ3|medium-sized|TRDD3|TRDV2
TGTGCCTGTGACACACTGGGGGATTGGGACACCCGACAGATGTTTTTC
CACDTLGDWDTRQMFF
>TRDJ3|many|NA|TRDV2
TGTGCCTGTGACAGAGTACTGGAAAATAGCTCCTGGGACACCCGACAGATGTTTTTC
CACDRVLENSSWDTRQMFF
>TRDJ1|medium-sized|NA|TRAV38-2/DV8
TGTGCTTATAGGAGCGCGACTTTCCTACGGGCACTGGGTAGGGATCCCACCGATAAACTCATCTTT
CAYRSATFLRALGRDPTDKLIF